The 26 T cell receptor beta chains below all came from one sample that was sequenced in a study of T cells in Graves' hyperthyroidism and ophthalmopathy. Amplified TCR beta CDR3 regions came from RNA transcripts. HTBI primers were employed in a first-round RT-PCR of the TCR CDR3. Each CDR3 protein gets one entry after TCRdb re-called the multiplex PCR reads with MiXCR. The table shows about 570,000 distinct CDR3 sequences, with 46% occurring only once. Sequences were obtained from peripheral blood or thyroid tissue (not recorded which). These receptors came from an adult woman with Graves' disease, either hyperthyroidism or ophthalmopathy (not recorded which).

This clonotype was counted ten times or more. This chain joins TRBV7-9 and TRBJ2-7; 11 nucleotides align to TRBD1. Germline-derived CDR1 and CDR2 are SEHNR and FQNEAQ (reference sequence). V dropped 5 bases and J dropped 4; count of bases not matched to a gene: 7. The CDR3 totals 15 residues. CDR3: CASSQGQGAAYEQYF. CDR3 in DNA: TGTGCCAGCAGCCAAGGACAGGGGGCGGCGTACGAGCAGTACTTC.

CDR3 sequence (DNA): TGTGCCAGCAGTTACCCTTCTGTTGAAGCTTTCTTT. This gives the protein CASSYPSVEAFF. This chain connects TRBV12-3 or TRBV12-4 to TRBJ1-1; the D is unclear. CDR3 length: 12 residues. V gave up 4 bases and J gave up 7 bases, with 10 bases separating them.

This clonotype was seen repeatedly, ten times or more. This rearrangement joins TRBV7-9 to TRBJ1-5, with D tentatively TRBD1 (5 bases). Trimming took 4 bases from V and 2 from J, leaving 9 bases between them. The germline CDR1 and CDR2 sequences are SEHNR and FQNEAQ (reference sequence). The length of the CDR3 is 14 residues. The CDR3 DNA is TGTGCCAGCAGCTCAGGGTTTCGCAATCAGCCCCAGCATTTT. It encodes CASSSGFRNQPQHF. The full variable domain, in which reference TRBV7-9 and TRBJ1-5 provide the parts outside the CDR3, is DTGVSQNPRHKITKRGQNVTFRCDPISEHNRLYWYRQTLGQGPEFLTYFQNEAQLEKSRLLSDRFSAERPKGSFSTLEIQRTEQGDSAMYLCASSSGFRNQPQHFGDGTRLSIL.

This chain links TRBV20-1 with TRBJ1-6; 9 bases map to TRBD1. After removal of 5 bases from V and 10 bases from J, the junction contained 9 bases not matched to a gene. CDR3 length: 14 amino acids. Germline values: CDR1 DFQATT, CDR2 SNEGSKA (reference sequence). The CDR3 sequence is CSAPGQGEWSPLHF. The CDR3 nucleotides read TGCAGTGCTCCGGGACAGGGTGAATGGTCACCCCTCCACTTT.

The V call is TRBV20-1, the J call TRBJ1-1, with a weak D call TRBD1 (6 bases). V lost 1 base and J lost 11, with 17 bases in between. The CDR3 is 13 residues long. The germline V gene has CDR1 DFQATT and CDR2 SNEGSKA (reference sequence). In DNA form, the CDR3 reads TGCAGTGCTAGAGGTGGGACCCTCAGGGGTGCTTTCTTT. The encoded protein is CSARGGTLRGAFF.

This clonotype appeared many times. The chain is built from TRBV6-6 and TRBJ1-4; weak D call: TRBD1 (5 bases). CDR1 MNHNY and CDR2 SVGAGI come from the germline V gene (reference sequence). The CDR3 totals 11 residues. V lost 6 bases and J lost 11, with 10 bases in between. CDR3: CASSGTAKLFF. Written as DNA, the CDR3 is TGTGCCAGCAGCGGGACGGCGAAACTGTTTTTT.

This clonotype was observed a single time. The chain joins TRBV29-1 to TRBJ2-5; perhaps TRBD1 as D (5 bases). There are 14 residues in the CDR3. V lost 3 bases to trimming and J lost 3 bases, with 14 bases between them. The germline CDR1 and CDR2 sequences are SQVTM and ANQGSEA. The CDR3, as DNA: TGCAGCGTTGAGGGGTACAGGCCTGAAGAGACCCAGTACTTC. Protein product: CSVEGYRPEETQYF.

The chain carries TRBV19 and TRBJ1-1; no firm D call. The CDR3 has 13 residues. Germline lookup yields CDR1 LNHDA and CDR2 SQIVND (reference sequence). V was shortened by 7 bases and J by 1 base, with 10 bases between the two germline ends. The CDR3 DNA reads TGTGCCAGTAATGTAAGAAGGAACACTGAAGCTTTCTTT. This sequence encodes CASNVRRNTEAFF.

V and J are TRBV4-1 and TRBJ1-1, with D perhaps matching TRBD1 (6 bases). This CDR3 comprises 15 residues. CDR1 and CDR2 (germline): MGHRA, YSYEKL. Trimming stripped 2 bases from V and 4 bases from J, with 14 bases between. CDR3 bases: TGCGCCAGCAGCCAACGGGACCGGGGGGCCACTGAAGCTTTCTTT. Its translation: CASSQRDRGATEAFF.

This clonotype appeared many times. V usage is TRBV2 and J usage is TRBJ2-5, with D possibly matching TRBD1 (6 bases). Trimming took off 9 bases at V and 1 base at J, with 9 bases between the two ends. Looked up from germline, CDR1 is SNHLY and CDR2 is FYNNEI. The CDR3 runs to 12 residues. Here the CDR3 DNA reads TGTGCCAGTAACAGGGTCCAAGAGACCCAGTACTTC. It translates to CASNRVQETQYF.

This chain connects TRBV15 to TRBJ1-2; the D is unclear. Germline V gene data show CDR1 as LNHNV and CDR2 as YYDKDF (reference sequence). The CDR3 runs 14 residues. V dropped 0 bases and J dropped 7 bases, with 12 bases sitting between them. CDR3 sequence: CATSRDREGSGYTF. In DNA, the CDR3 is TGTGCCACCAGCAGAGATCGGGAAGGGAGTGGCTACACCTTC.

This clonotype has a count of ten or more. This chain connects TRBV6-2 or TRBV6-3 to TRBJ1-1; no definite D call. CDR3 length: 14 residues. Germline-derived CDR1 and CDR2 are MNHEY and SVGEGT. The V and J ends lost 2 bases and 0 bases respectively, with 7 bases between them. The CDR3 loop is CASSYAQMNTEAFF. The CDR3 DNA reads as TGTGCCAGCAGTTACGCACAGATGAACACTGAAGCTTTCTTT.

In its sample, this clonotype was seen many times. The rearrangement uses TRBV7-8 and TRBJ1-4, with 7 bases aligning to TRBD1. With 5 bases clipped from V and 9 bases from J, the junction kept 6 bases outside the gene matches. The CDR3 length is 13 residues. CDR1 and CDR2 (germline): SGHVS, FQNEAQ. The CDR3 loop is CASSLRQGQKLFF. The CDR3 coding sequence is TGTGCCAGCAGCCTACGACAGGGCCAAAAACTGTTTTTT.

This clonotype was seen just once. V gene TRBV29-1 combines with J gene TRBJ1-2; D gene unclear. The CDR3 loop spans 11 amino acids. The V end lost 7 bases, the J end lost 3 bases, and 9 bases lay between the germline ends. Germline lookup yields CDR1 SQVTM and CDR2 ANQGSEA. The CDR3 DNA follows: TGCAGCGGCAGCGGGGACTATGGCTACACCTTC. It codes for CSGSGDYGYTF. The whole variable domain, remainder taken from reference TRBV29-1 and TRBJ1-2, is SAVISQKPSRDICQRGTSLTIQCQVDSQVTMMFWYRQQPGQSLTLIATANQGSEATYESGFVIDKFPISRPNLTFSTLTVSNMSPEDSSIYLCSGSGDYGYTFGSGTRLTVV.

As concerns this clonotype: A read error may explain this, as a much larger clone is one base away. The final CDR3 position lacks the conserved phenylalanine or tryptophan, pointing to a likely read error. The chain is built from TRBV7-2 and TRBJ2-7; no definite D call. The CDR3 covers 10 residues. The germline V and J ends were trimmed by 5 bases and 5 bases, with 4 bases remaining between them. The V gene's germline CDR1 is SGHTA and CDR2 FQGNSA. CDR3 nucleotide sequence: TGTGCCAGCAGCCTGGACGAGCAGTACCTC. It specifies CASSLDEQYL.

The V gene is TRBV2, the J gene TRBJ1-2, with 8 bases matching TRBD1. Germline V gives CDR1 SNHLY, CDR2 FYNNEI. This CDR3 is 14 amino acids long. The V segment lost 10 bases and the J segment 2 bases; nucleotides outside the gene matches: 9. The CDR3 sequence: CAISGTGANYGYTF. The CDR3 bases are TGTGCCATCAGCGGGACAGGCGCCAACTATGGCTACACCTTC.

In regard to this clonotype: A much larger clone lies a single base off, so this may be a read error. The chain joins TRBV2 to TRBJ2-7; D might be TRBD2 (5 bases). Per the germline V gene, CDR1 is SNHLY and CDR2 is FYNNEI. This CDR3 spans 14 amino acids. V lost 6 bases to trimming and J lost 8 bases, with 20 bases between them. CDR3 amino acids: CASSSRTSRTQQYV. In DNA form, the CDR3 reads TGTGCCAGCAGCTCCCGGACTTCCCGTACGCAGCAGTACGTC.

The V call is TRBV5-4, the J call TRBJ1-1; 8 bases are shared with TRBD1. The germline CDR1 and CDR2 sequences are SGHNT and YYREEE (reference sequence). With V trimmed by 0 bases and J by 6 bases, 4 bases remained unmatched. This CDR3 is 14 amino acids long. The CDR3 here is CASSLETGVAEAFF. Here the CDR3 DNA reads TGTGCCAGCAGCTTGGAGACAGGGGTTGCTGAAGCTTTCTTT. The full variable domain, in which reference TRBV5-4 and TRBJ1-1 provide the parts outside the CDR3, is ETGVTQSPTHLIKTRGQQVTLRCSSQSGHNTVSWYQQALGQGPQFIFQYYREEENGRGNFPPRFSGLQFPNYSSELNVNALELDDSALYLCASSLETGVAEAFFGQGTRLTVV.

The genes are TRBV7-2 and TRBJ2-5, with D possibly TRBD2 on 5 matching bases. The CDR3 length is 16 residues. Trimming stripped 5 bases from V and 5 bases from J, with 21 bases between. Germline CDR1 and CDR2: SGHTA and FQGNSA. The CDR3 sequence is CASSLEGLARFETQYF. The CDR3 DNA follows: TGTGCCAGCAGCCTGGAAGGGCTAGCCCGATTCGAGACCCAGTACTTC.

V gene TRBV2 combines with J gene TRBJ1-1; D gene ambiguous. Trimming cost V 7 bases and J 1 base, with 10 bases left between them. CDR3 size: 13 residues. Per the germline V gene, CDR1 is SNHLY and CDR2 is FYNNEI. The CDR3 region has the DNA TGTGCCAGCACACGGGAAAAGAACACTGAAGCTTTCTTT. This codes for CASTREKNTEAFF.

V and J are TRBV5-1 and TRBJ1-1; D unresolved. This CDR3 is built from 15 residues. Looked up from germline, CDR1 is SGHRS and CDR2 is YFSETQ. V was cut by 0 bases and J by 1 base, with 10 bases left in between. CDR3 residues: CASSLAPVPNTEAFF. CDR3 nucleotides: TGCGCCAGCAGCTTGGCCCCAGTACCGAACACTGAAGCTTTCTTT.

The chain recombines TRBV29-1 with TRBJ2-5, with 7 positions matching TRBD1. Germline V CDR1 and CDR2: SQVTM, ANQGSEA. J gave up 5 bases and V 8 bases, and 8 bases lay outside the gene matches. The CDR3 covers 12 residues. The CDR3 spells CSSRQGSETQYF. The CDR3 DNA sequence: TGCAGCTCTAGACAGGGTTCCGAGACCCAGTACTTC.

Comments on this clonotype: This may be a read error: a much more frequent sequence differs by one nucleotide. The gene calls are TRBV7-6 and TRBJ2-7; 7 bases map to TRBD2. Germline CDR1 SGHVS, CDR2 FNYEAQ. V lost 5 bases, J lost 4 bases, and 8 bases stayed unmatched. The CDR3 covers 14 residues. The CDR3 DNA reads TGTGCCAGCAGCCGCGGGAGCGCCAAATACGAGCAGTACTTC. This translates into CASSRGSAKYEQYF.

The chain links TRBV29-1 to TRBJ2-5; maybe TRBD1 (5 bases). In germline, CDR1 is SQVTM, CDR2 ANQGSEA. The CDR3 runs 18 residues. V lost 7 bases to trimming and J lost 6 bases, with 33 bases between them. In DNA form, the CDR3 reads TGCAGCGCCACAGGTCGGTTTTCAGACAGAGGCAAGATAAAGACCCAGTACTTC. This encodes CSATGRFSDRGKIKTQYF.

This chain links TRBV4-1 with TRBJ1-3; D possibly corresponds to TRBD1 (5 bases). Germline V gives CDR1 MGHRA, CDR2 YSYEKL. CDR3 length: 16 residues. Trimming stripped 0 bases from V and 0 bases from J, with 9 bases between. CDR3 sequence: CASSQDLGLSGNTIYF. CDR3 DNA sequence: TGCGCCAGCAGCCAAGATCTGGGACTCTCTGGAAACACCATATATTTT.

This clonotype showed up just a few times. V usage is TRBV11-2 and J usage is TRBJ2-5, with 16 bases fitting TRBD2. With V trimmed by 6 bases and J by 5 bases, 9 bases remained unmatched. Germline CDR1 SGHAT, CDR2 FQNNGV. The CDR3 is made up of 17 amino acids. In DNA, the CDR3 is TGTGCCAGCAGTGCCGGGACTAGCGGGGGGGGAGTGGAGACCCAGTACTTC. This codes for CASSAGTSGGGVETQYF.